This T cell receptor (beta chain) was sequenced for a study of early T cells in non-severe SARS-CoV-2 infection. Study background: Chains stayed unpaired after sequencing of bulk RNA from unsorted whole blood. Study-level results: Private and CD4 specificities were missed by VDJdb matching, skewed to anti-spike CD8.

This clonotype was counted ten times or more. Its antigen is still unknown. Individually, cDNA molecules had unique molecular identifiers attached to them. TCRdb redid the calling of the 5' RACE reads with MiXCR, one entry per CDR3 protein. The table lists roughly 55,000 distinct CDR3 sequences, roughly 12% of them singletons, with approximately 10% in the top ten. Germline V gene sequence: CDR1 LGHDT, CDR2 YNNKEL (reference sequence). Losses at the gene ends were 3 bases for V and 4 bases for J; bases not matched to a gene: 5. The CDR3 sequence is 15 residues long. This clonotype was sampled from an adult who was a healthcare worker with PCR-confirmed SARS-CoV-2 infection or an uninfected control (not recorded which). The V gene is TRBV3-1, the J gene TRBJ2-1; 8 bases line up with TRBD2. Sequencing used whole blood. The CDR3 sequence is CASSQTGGGYNEQFF. The CDR3, as DNA: TGTGCCAGCAGCCAGACGGGAGGGGGGTACAATGAGCAGTTCTTC.